A single sample is the source of the 16 T cell receptor beta chains below, sequenced in a study of shared clonotypes between healthy human individuals. Naive-designated CD8 cells lacked CD45RO, were positively enriched for CCR7, and omitted terminally differentiated effector memory CD45RA+ cells. Here immunoSEQ multiplex PCR was the method, and the copy in TCRdb shows in-frame clones only, minus some. The sample contains roughly 810,000 clones, 90% to 98% of which appear only once. Specimen: naive CD8+ T cells sorted from blood. All receptors come from a man aged 25-45 years in good health.

The genes are TRBV27 and TRBJ1-5, with 7 nucleotides matching TRBD1. The trim removed 6 bases at V and 2 bases at J, leaving 10 bases unmatched. The CDR3 extends over 16 amino acids. The V gene's germline CDR1 is MNHEY and CDR2 SMNVEV (reference sequence). CDR3 sequence (DNA): TGTGCCAGCAGCCCTGACAGGGCGTGGGGCAATCAGCCCCAGCATTTT. The encoded protein is CASSPDRAWGNQPQHF.

The V call is TRBV13, the J call TRBJ2-7; TRBD1 matches at 8 bases. J lost 2 bases, V lost 6 bases, and 12 bases had no gene match. CDR1 PRHDT and CDR2 FYEKMQ come from the germline V gene (reference sequence). This CDR3 contains 16 residues. The CDR3 reads CASSSLEGTGAYEQYF. In DNA, the CDR3 is TGTGCCAGCAGTTCACTTGAGGGGACAGGAGCCTACGAGCAGTACTTC.

The chain couples TRBV7-6 to TRBJ2-2; D perhaps matches TRBD1 (5 bases). Germline assignment: CDR1 SGHVS and CDR2 FNYEAQ. With 6 bases removed from V and 6 bases from J, the gap between germline ends came to 14 bases. This CDR3 is 14 amino acids long. The CDR3 loop reads CASRLTPGSGELFF. The CDR3 bases are TGTGCCAGCAGGTTGACCCCAGGGTCCGGGGAGCTGTTTTTT.

This chain joins TRBV6-1 and TRBJ2-7; 7 bases are shared with TRBD2. The length of the CDR3 is 16 residues. The V gene's germline CDR1 is MNHNS and CDR2 SASEGT. V lost 3 bases, J lost 5 bases, and 13 bases stayed unmatched. CDR3 coding DNA: TGTGCCAGCAGTGATGCGGGGGTTAGCGTAATCAACGAGCAGTACTTC. Encoded protein: CASSDAGVSVINEQYF.

The chain is built from TRBV6-6 and TRBJ2-5; no definite D call. Germline values: CDR1 MNHNY, CDR2 SVGAGI (reference sequence). V lost 4 bases to trimming and J lost 4 bases, with 13 bases between them. The CDR3 is 14 amino acids. Here the CDR3 reads CASSSTRLGETQYF. The CDR3 nucleotides are TGTGCCAGCAGTTCTACGCGGCTTGGAGAGACCCAGTACTTC.

The chain is built from TRBV18 and TRBJ1-5, with D perhaps TRBD1 (5 bases). Germline CDR1 and CDR2: KGHSH and LQKENI. V was cut by 3 bases and J by 0 bases, with 18 bases left in between. The CDR3 is 18 amino acids. The CDR3 protein is CASSPFGTQDYSNQPQHF. The CDR3 region has the DNA TGTGCCAGCTCACCCTTTGGGACTCAAGACTATAGCAATCAGCCCCAGCATTTT.

This clone was counted a single time. V usage is TRBV28 and J usage is TRBJ2-7, with D perhaps given as TRBD1 or TRBD2 (5 bases each). The V gene lost 8 bases and the J gene lost 2 bases, with 19 bases spanning the gap. Germline assignment: CDR1 MDHEN and CDR2 SYDVKM. CDR3 length: 15 amino acids. This CDR3 reads CASQKRWDGTYEQYF. CDR3 in DNA: TGTGCCAGCCAAAAACGGTGGGACGGCACCTACGAGCAGTACTTC.

The V call is TRBV28, the J call TRBJ2-3, with 12 bases fitting TRBD1. V shed 6 bases and J 1 base; nucleotides not matched to a gene: 26. CDR1 and CDR2 (germline): MDHEN, SYDVKM. The CDR3 loop spans 23 amino acids. The CDR3 nucleotides read TGTGCCAGCAGACGACCGGGACAGGGGGCCGTGGAAACAGGACTAGCAGGCACAGATACGCAGTATTTT. It translates to CASRRPGQGAVETGLAGTDTQYF.

This rearrangement joins TRBV2 to TRBJ2-7; D not resolved. This CDR3 has 13 amino acids. Germline assignment: CDR1 SNHLY and CDR2 FYNNEI. The germline V and J ends were trimmed by 9 bases and 2 bases, with 14 bases remaining between them. CDR3 loop: CASYAGPPYEQYF. The CDR3 DNA reads TGTGCCAGTTATGCCGGGCCGCCCTACGAGCAGTACTTC.

CDR3 sequence reads: CASSWGGEETQYF. The CDR3, as DNA: TGTGCCAGCAGCTGGGGGGGAGAAGAGACCCAGTACTTC. The V and J genes are TRBV7-8 and TRBJ2-5; 7 bases fit TRBD2. Trimming cost V 4 bases and J 3 bases; bases outside gene matches: 2. CDR1 and CDR2 from the germline V gene are SGHVS and FQNEAQ. The length of the CDR3 is 13 residues. Full variable domain (rest looked up from reference TRBV7-8 and TRBJ2-5): GAGVSQSPRYKVAKRGQDVALRCDPISGHVSLFWYQQALGQGPEFLTYFQNEAQLDKSGLPSDRFFAERPEGSVSTLKIQRTQQEDSAVYLCASSWGGEETQYFGPGTRLLVL.

With regard to this clone: Other nucleotide sequences from this sample produce the same CDR3. The rearrangement joins TRBV6-5 to TRBJ2-2, with unresolved D. This CDR3 is built from 13 residues. Germline V gene sequence: CDR1 MNHEY, CDR2 SVGAGI. V dropped 0 bases and J dropped 8 bases, with 7 bases sitting between them. The chain's CDR3 is CASSYSSGGELFF. The CDR3 DNA is TGTGCCAGCAGTTACTCTAGTGGGGGGGAGCTGTTTTTT.

The V gene is TRBV4-1, the J gene TRBJ2-7; TRBD1 aligns across 7 bases. CDR3 length: 16 amino acids. The V gene end was trimmed by 1 base and the J gene end by 2 bases; junction bases not matched to a gene: 8. CDR1 is MGHRA, CDR2 YSYEKL, per germline. The CDR3 nucleotides read TGCGCCAGCAGCCAAGGAGGTGGGACAGCAACCTACGAGCAGTACTTC. Its translation: CASSQGGGTATYEQYF.

V is TRBV28 and J is TRBJ1-2; D call uncertain. Germline lookup yields CDR1 MDHEN and CDR2 SYDVKM. V lost 5 bases and J lost 1, with 17 bases in between. The CDR3 has 16 residues. CDR3 region: CASSPYAGSVNYGYTF. The CDR3 DNA reads TGTGCCAGCAGTCCTTACGCAGGTTCAGTTAACTATGGCTACACCTTC.

The chain has TRBV5-1 and TRBJ2-7; 10 bases are shared with TRBD1. This CDR3 contains 15 residues. The trim removed 4 bases at V and 6 bases at J, leaving 10 bases unmatched. Germline V lookup: CDR1 SGHRS, CDR2 YFSETQ. CDR3 sequence: CASSSPGTGDFEQYF. CDR3 bases: TGCGCCAGCAGCAGCCCCGGGACAGGGGATTTCGAGCAGTACTTC. Together with reference TRBV5-1 and TRBJ2-7, the CDR3 gives the full variable domain: KAGVTQTPRYLIKTRGQQVTLSCSPISGHRSVSWYQQTPGQGLQFLFEYFSETQRNKGNFPGRFSGRQFSNSRSEMNVSTLELGDSALYLCASSSPGTGDFEQYFGPGTRLTVT.

This chain links TRBV6-1 with TRBJ2-7; 8 bases fit TRBD2. V dropped 1 base and J dropped 5; count of bases not matched to a gene: 4. The CDR3 contains 14 residues. Germline V gene lookup returns CDR1 MNHNS and CDR2 SASEGT. The CDR3 sequence: CASSEVMTSDEQYF. In nucleotides, the CDR3 is TGTGCCAGCAGTGAAGTTATGACTAGCGACGAGCAGTACTTC.

V usage is TRBV7-9 and J usage is TRBJ2-1; D is unclear. The germline CDR1 and CDR2 sequences are SEHNR and FQNEAQ (reference sequence). This CDR3 has 15 residues. Deletions cut 3 bases from V and 4 bases from J, with 13 bases between. The CDR3 spells CASSFRAAGYNEQFF. CDR3 bases: TGTGCCAGCAGCTTTCGGGCCGCCGGTTACAATGAGCAGTTCTTC.